This TCR beta chain was recorded in a study of Ad26.COV2.S vaccination and SARS-CoV-2 variants. Study-wide points: A substantial breadth of spike-specific CD8+ and CD4+ T cell responses after vaccination has been reported. Participants given vaccine showed non-spike TCR breadth similar to that of placebo recipients. Vaccine recipients surpassed placebo recipients in spike-specific TCR breadth.

This CDR3 is 15 amino acids long. The germline CDR1 and CDR2 sequences are SGDLS and YYNGEE. The V and J ends lost 1 base and 6 bases, in that order; junction bases with no gene match: 8. The method was immunoSEQ multiplex PCR; TCRdb's version includes in-frame clones alone and lacks a portion of them. This sample has around 94,000 clones, with around 80% found just once. Of note for this clone: Its specificity is not known.

The source was peripheral blood, collected after recovery from COVID-19. The chain carries TRBV9 and TRBJ2-5, with 8 nucleotides matching TRBD2. The source is a human donor who had recovered from COVID-19. The CDR3 DNA reads TGTGCCAGCAGCGTAACCGGGGGGGGGCCGAAGACCCAGTACTTC. As protein: CASSVTGGGPKTQYF.